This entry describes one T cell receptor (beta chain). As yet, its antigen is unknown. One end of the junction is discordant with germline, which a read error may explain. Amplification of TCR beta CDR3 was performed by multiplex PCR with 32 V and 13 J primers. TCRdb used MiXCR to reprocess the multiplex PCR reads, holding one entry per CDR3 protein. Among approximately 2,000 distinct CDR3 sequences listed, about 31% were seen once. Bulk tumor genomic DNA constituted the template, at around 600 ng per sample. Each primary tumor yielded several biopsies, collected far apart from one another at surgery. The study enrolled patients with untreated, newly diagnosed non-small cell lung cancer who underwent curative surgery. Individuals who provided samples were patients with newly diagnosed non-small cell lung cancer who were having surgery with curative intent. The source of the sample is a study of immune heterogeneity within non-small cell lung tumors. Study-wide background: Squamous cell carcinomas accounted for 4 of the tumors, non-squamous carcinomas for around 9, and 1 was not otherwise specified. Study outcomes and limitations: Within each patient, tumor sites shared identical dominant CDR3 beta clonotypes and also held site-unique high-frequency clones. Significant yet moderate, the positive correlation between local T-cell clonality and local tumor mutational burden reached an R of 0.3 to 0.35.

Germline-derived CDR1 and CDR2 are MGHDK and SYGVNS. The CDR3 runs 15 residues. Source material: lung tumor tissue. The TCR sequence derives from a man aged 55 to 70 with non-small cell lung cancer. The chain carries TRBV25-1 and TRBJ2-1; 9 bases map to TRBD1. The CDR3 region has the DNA TGTGCCAGCAGTGAATTGGGGACAGGGAGGGATGACCAGTTCTTC. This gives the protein CASSELGTGRDDQFF.